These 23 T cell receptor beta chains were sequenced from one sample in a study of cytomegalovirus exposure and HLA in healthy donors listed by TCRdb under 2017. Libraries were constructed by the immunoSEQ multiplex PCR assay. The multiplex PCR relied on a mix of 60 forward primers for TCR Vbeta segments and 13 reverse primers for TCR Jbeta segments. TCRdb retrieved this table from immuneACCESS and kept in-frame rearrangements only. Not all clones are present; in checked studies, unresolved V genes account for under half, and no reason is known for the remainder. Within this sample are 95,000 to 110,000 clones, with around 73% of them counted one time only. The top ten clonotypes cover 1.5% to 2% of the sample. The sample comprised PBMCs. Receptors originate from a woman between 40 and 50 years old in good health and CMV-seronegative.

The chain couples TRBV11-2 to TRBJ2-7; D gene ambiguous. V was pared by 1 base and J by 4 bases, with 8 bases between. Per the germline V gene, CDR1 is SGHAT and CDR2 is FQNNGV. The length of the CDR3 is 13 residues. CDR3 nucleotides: TGTGCCAGCAGCTTAGGAAACTCGTACGAGCAGTACTTC. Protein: CASSLGNSYEQYF.

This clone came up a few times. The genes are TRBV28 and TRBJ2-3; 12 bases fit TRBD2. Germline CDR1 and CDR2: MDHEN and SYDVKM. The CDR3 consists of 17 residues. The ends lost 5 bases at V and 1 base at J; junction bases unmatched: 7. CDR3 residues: CASSILGLAGRTDTQYF. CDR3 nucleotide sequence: TGTGCCAGCAGTATTCTTGGACTAGCGGGGCGCACAGATACGCAGTATTTT.

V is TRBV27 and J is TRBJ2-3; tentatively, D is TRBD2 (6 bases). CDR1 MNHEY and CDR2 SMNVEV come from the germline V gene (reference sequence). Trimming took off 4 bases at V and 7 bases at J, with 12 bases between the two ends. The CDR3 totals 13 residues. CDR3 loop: CASSSGRANTQYF. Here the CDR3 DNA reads TGTGCCAGCAGTTCCGGGAGAGCGAATACGCAGTATTTT.

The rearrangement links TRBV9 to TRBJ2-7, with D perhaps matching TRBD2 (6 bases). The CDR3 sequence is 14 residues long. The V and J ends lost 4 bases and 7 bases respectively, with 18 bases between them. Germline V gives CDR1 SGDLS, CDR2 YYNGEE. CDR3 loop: CASSPGDFLREQYF. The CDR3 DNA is TGTGCCAGCAGCCCCGGGGACTTTTTGAGGGAGCAGTACTTC.

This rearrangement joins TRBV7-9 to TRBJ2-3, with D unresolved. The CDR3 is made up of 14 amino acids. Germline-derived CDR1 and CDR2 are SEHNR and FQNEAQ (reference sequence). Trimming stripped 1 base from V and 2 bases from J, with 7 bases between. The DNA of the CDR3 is TGTGCCAGCAGCTTAGGTTGGCTCACAGATACGCAGTATTTT. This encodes CASSLGWLTDTQYF.

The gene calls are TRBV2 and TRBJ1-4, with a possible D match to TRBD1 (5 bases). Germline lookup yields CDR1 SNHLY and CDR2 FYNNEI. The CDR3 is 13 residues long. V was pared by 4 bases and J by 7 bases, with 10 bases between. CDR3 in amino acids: CASSVDSSEKLFF. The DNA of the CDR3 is TGTGCCAGCAGTGTTGACAGTAGTGAAAAACTGTTTTTT.

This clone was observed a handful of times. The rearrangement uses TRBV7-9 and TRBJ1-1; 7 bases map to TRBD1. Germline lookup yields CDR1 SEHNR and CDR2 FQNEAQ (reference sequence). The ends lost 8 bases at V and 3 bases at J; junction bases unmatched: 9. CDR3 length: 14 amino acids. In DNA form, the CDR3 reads TGTGCCAGCGAAGCACAGGGGCGGTACACTGAAGCTTTCTTT. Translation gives CASEAQGRYTEAFF.

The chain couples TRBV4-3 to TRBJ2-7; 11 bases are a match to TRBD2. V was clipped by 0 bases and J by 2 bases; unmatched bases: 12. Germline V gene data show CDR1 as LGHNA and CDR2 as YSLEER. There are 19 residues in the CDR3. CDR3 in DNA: TGCGCCAGCAGCCAAGAGGGATCCTTAGCGGGAGGGCCAGCCTACGAGCAGTACTTC. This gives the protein CASSQEGSLAGGPAYEQYF.

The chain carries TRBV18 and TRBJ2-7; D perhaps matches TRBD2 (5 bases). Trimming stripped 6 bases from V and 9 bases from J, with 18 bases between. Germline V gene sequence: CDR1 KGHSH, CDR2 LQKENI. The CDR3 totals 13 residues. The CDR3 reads CASSAGVSRGQYF. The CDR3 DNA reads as TGTGCCAGCTCCGCTGGGGTTAGCCGGGGGCAGTACTTC.

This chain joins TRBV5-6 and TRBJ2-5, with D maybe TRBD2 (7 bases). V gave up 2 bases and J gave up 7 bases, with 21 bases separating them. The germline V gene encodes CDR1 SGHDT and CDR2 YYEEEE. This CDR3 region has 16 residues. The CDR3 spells CASSFGGAFGKGTQYF. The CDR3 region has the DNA TGTGCCAGCAGCTTTGGGGGGGCTTTCGGTAAGGGGACCCAGTACTTC. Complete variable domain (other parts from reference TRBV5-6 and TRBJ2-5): DAGVTQSPTHLIKTRGQQVTLRCSPKSGHDTVSWYQQALGQGPQFIFQYYEEEERQRGNFPDRFSGHQFPNYSSELNVNALLLGDSALYLCASSFGGAFGKGTQYFGPGTRLLVL.

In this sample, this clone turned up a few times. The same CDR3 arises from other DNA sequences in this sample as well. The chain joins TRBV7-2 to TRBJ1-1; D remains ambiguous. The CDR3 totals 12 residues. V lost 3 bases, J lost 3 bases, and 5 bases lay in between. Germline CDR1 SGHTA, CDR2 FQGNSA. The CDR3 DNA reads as TGTGCCAGCAGCTTCTCCGACACTGAAGCTTTCTTT. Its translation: CASSFSDTEAFF.

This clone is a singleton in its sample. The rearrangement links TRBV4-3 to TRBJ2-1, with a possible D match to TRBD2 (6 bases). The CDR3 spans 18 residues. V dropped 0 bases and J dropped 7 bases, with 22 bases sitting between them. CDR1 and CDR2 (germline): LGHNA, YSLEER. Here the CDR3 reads CASSQDYNSGLYANEQFF. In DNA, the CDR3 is TGCGCCAGCAGCCAAGATTATAATTCGGGACTTTACGCGAATGAGCAGTTCTTC.

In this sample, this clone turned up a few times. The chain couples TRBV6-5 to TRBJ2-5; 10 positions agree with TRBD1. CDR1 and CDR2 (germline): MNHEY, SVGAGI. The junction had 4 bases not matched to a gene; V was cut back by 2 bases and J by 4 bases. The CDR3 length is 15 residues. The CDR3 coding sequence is TGTGCCAGCAGTTACGGGACAGGGGTATTAGAGACCCAGTACTTC. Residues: CASSYGTGVLETQYF.

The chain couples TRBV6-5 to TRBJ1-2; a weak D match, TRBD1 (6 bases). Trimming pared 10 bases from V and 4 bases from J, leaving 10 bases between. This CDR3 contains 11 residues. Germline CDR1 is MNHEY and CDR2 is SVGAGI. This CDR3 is CATDSGYGYTF. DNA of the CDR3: TGTGCCACGGACAGTGGCTATGGCTACACCTTC.

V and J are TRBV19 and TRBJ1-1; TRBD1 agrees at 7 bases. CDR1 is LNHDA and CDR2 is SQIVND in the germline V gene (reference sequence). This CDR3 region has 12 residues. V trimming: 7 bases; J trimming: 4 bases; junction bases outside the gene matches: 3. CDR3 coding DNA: TGTGCCAGTACGCAGGGGGTCACTGAAGCTTTCTTT. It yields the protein CASTQGVTEAFF.

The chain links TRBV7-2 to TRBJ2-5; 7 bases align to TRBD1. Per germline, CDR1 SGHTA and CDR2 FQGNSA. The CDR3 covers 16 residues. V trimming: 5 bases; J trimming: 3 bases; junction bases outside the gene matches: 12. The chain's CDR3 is CASSPTTGTYEETQYF. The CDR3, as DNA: TGTGCCAGCAGCCCCACGACAGGGACGTACGAAGAGACCCAGTACTTC.

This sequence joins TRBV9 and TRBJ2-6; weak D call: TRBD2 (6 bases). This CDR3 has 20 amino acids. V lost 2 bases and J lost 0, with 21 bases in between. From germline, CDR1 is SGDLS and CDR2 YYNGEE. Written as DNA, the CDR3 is TGTGCCAGCAGCGTCTCCCTAGCGACCCAAACCCTCTCTGGGGCCAACGTCCTGACTTTC. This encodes CASSVSLATQTLSGANVLTF. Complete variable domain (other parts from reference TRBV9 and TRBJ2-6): DSGVTQTPKHLITATGQRVTLRCSPRSGDLSVYWYQQSLDQGLQFLIQYYNGEERAKGNILERFSAQQFPDLHSELNLSSLELGDSALYFCASSVSLATQTLSGANVLTFGAGSRLTVL.

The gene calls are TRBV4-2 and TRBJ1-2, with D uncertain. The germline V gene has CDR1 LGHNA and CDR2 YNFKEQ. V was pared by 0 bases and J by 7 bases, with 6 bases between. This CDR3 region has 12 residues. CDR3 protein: CASSQDSGGYTF. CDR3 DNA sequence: TGTGCCAGCAGCCAAGACTCGGGTGGCTACACCTTC.

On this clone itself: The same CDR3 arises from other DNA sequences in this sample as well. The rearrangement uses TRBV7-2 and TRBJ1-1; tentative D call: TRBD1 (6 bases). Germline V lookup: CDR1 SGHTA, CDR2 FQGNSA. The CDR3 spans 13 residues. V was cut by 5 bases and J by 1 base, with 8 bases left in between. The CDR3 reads CASSPGQNTEAFF. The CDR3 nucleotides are TGTGCCAGCAGCCCGGGACAGAACACTGAAGCTTTCTTT.

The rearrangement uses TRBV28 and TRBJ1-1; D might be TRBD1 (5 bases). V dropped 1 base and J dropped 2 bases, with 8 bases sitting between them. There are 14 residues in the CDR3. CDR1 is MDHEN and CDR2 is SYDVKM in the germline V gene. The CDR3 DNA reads TGTGCCAGCAGTTTATTGGGGGGAAACACTGAAGCTTTCTTT. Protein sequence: CASSLLGGNTEAFF. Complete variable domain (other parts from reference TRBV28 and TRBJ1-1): DVKVTQSSRYLVKRTGEKVFLECVQDMDHENMFWYRQDPGLGLRLIYFSYDVKMKEKGDIPEGYSVSREKKERFSLILESASTNQTSMYLCASSLLGGNTEAFFGQGTRLTVV.

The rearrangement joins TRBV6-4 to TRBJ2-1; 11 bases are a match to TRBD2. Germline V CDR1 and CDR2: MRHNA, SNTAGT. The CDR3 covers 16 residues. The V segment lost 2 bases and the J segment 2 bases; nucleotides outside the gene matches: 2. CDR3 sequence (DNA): TGTGCCAGCAGTGACACTAGCGGGAGCACCTACAATGAGCAGTTCTTC. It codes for CASSDTSGSTYNEQFF.

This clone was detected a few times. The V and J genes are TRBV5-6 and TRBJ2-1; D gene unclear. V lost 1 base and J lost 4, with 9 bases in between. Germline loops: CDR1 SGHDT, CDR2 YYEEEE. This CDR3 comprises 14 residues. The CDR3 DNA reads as TGTGCCAGCAGCTTGTTACAGTCGTACAATGAGCAGTTCTTC. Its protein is CASSLLQSYNEQFF.

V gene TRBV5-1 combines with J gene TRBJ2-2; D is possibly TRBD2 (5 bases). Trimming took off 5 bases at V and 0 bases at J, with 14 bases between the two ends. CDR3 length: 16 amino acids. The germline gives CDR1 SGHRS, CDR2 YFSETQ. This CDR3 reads CASSSAGVSNTGELFF. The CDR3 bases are TGCGCCAGCAGTTCCGCCGGGGTCTCGAACACCGGGGAGCTGTTTTTT. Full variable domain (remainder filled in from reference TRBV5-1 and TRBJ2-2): KAGVTQTPRYLIKTRGQQVTLSCSPISGHRSVSWYQQTPGQGLQFLFEYFSETQRNKGNFPGRFSGRQFSNSRSEMNVSTLELGDSALYLCASSSAGVSNTGELFFGEGSRLTVL.